One TCR beta chain is described in this entry. Its antigen is unknown. At the Johns Hopkins FTIC core, DNA taken from cultured CD4+ T cells was sequenced by way of the Oncomine TCR Beta short-read assay. MiXCR, run by TCRdb on the PCR reads, gives a single entry per CDR3 protein. Of approximately 10,000 distinct CDR3 sequences in the sample, around 60% were seen once. Unmatched junction bases numbered 3, after V lost 5 bases and J lost 1 base. Germline assignment: CDR1 SGHTA and CDR2 FQGTGA. CDR3 length equals 15 residues. Treatment described: approximately nine-day PBMC culture with coronavirus spike peptide pools or control peptides (ViraFEST assay). ViraFEST sequenced TCRs after peptide-pool expansion of antigen-specific T cells. Roughly 2.2 million PBMCs went into each well for culture with 9.5 to 10 IU/ml IL-2 and around 9.6 ug/ml peptide pools. The authors isolated CD4+ T cells by negative selection after 10 days of culture.

The data derive from a study of vaccination and CD4 T cells after COVID-19. Study-level findings and limits: Post-vaccination, and not before, a median around 86% of reactive clones appeared in convalescent patients.

This TCR was sampled from a human donor who had recovered from COVID-19. Sequences were obtained from CD4+ T cells from blood, cultured in vitro. This chain joins TRBV7-3 and TRBJ2-5; TRBD2 aligns across 11 bases. The CDR3 nucleotides read TGTGCCAGCAGCCTTAGCGGGGGGGTCCAAGAGACCCAGTACTTC. This encodes CASSLSGGVQETQYF.